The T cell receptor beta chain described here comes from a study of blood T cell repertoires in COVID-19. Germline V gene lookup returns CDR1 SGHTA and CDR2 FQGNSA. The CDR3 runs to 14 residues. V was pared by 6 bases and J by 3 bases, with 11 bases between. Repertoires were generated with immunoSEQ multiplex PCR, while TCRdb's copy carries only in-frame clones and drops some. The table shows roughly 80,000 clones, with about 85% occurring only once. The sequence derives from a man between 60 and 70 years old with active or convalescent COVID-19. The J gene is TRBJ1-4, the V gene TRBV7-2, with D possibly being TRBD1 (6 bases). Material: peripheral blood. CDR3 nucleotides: TGTGCCAGCAGGATAGGACAGCCTAATGAAAAACTGTTTTTT. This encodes CASRIGQPNEKLFF. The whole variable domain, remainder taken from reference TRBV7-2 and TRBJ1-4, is GAGVSQSPSNKVTEKGKDVELRCDPISGHTALYWYRQSLGQGLEFLIYFQGNSAPDKSGLPSDRFSAERTGGSVSTLTIQRTQQEDSAVYLCASRIGQPNEKLFFGSGTQLSVL.